This passage covers 8 T cell receptor beta chains from one sample sequenced in a study of shared clonotypes between healthy human individuals. The repertoire was sequenced with immunoSEQ multiplex PCR; TCRdb's copy has only in-frame clones and lacks some. The sample yields 900,000 to 1,200,000 clones, around 78% seen once. Sequenced material: memory CD4+ T cells from PBMCs. Subset specified: CD45RA-negative fraction. These receptors originate from a man in his late teens or twenties in good health. Some clones in this sample may be carry-over from other donors' samples.

The chain carries TRBV7-2 and TRBJ1-2, with D hard to call. Trimming left V 4 bases short and J 0 bases short, with 6 bases between. The CDR3 contains 13 residues. The germline V gene encodes CDR1 SGHTA and CDR2 FQGNSA. CDR3 amino acids: CASSSRANYGYTF. The DNA for the CDR3 is TGTGCCAGCAGCTCCCGAGCTAACTATGGCTACACCTTC. Combining the CDR3 with reference TRBV7-2 and TRBJ1-2 gives the whole variable domain GAGVSQSPSNKVTEKGKDVELRCDPISGHTALYWYRQSLGQGLEFLIYFQGNSAPDKSGLPSDRFSAERTGGSVSTLTIQRTQQEDSAVYLCASSSRANYGYTFGSGTRLTVV.

This chain links TRBV5-1 with TRBJ2-3; D is ambiguous. CDR3 length: 14 residues. The germline gives CDR1 SGHRS, CDR2 YFSETQ. Trimming left V 4 bases short and J 2 bases short, with 11 bases between. The CDR3 region has the DNA TGCGCCAGCAGCGTGTCAGCCGCCACAGATACGCAGTATTTT. Translation gives CASSVSAATDTQYF.

In its sample, this clone was seen a few times. This chain uses TRBV28 with TRBJ1-5; D possibly corresponds to TRBD1 (5 bases). This CDR3 contains 13 residues. Trimming left V 7 bases short and J 6 bases short, with 13 bases between. Per germline, CDR1 MDHEN and CDR2 SYDVKM. For the CDR3, the DNA is TGTGCCAGCATCGAGGCGGGGGGTCAGCCCCAGCATTTT. Translating it yields CASIEAGGQPQHF.

This rearrangement joins TRBV29-1 to TRBJ2-3; 9 bases fit TRBD1. CDR1 and CDR2 (germline): SQVTM, ANQGSEA. V lost 6 bases and J lost 4; bases outside the gene matches: 5. The CDR3 consists of 13 residues. This CDR3 is CSVLQGAPDTQYF. Here the CDR3 DNA reads TGCAGCGTATTACAGGGGGCCCCAGATACGCAGTATTTT.

Details on this clone: This CDR3 is also generated by other DNA sequences in the sample. This rearrangement joins TRBV7-8 to TRBJ1-1; D remains ambiguous. V was cut by 1 base and J by 1 base, with 7 bases left in between. The CDR3 spans 14 residues. The germline CDR1 and CDR2 sequences are SGHVS and FQNEAQ. The CDR3: CASSLVAGNTEAFF. CDR3 DNA: TGTGCCAGCAGCTTAGTTGCTGGGAACACTGAAGCTTTCTTT.

The gene calls are TRBV7-2 and TRBJ2-2; TRBD2 agrees at 11 bases. Germline lookup yields CDR1 SGHTA and CDR2 FQGNSA. This CDR3 has 16 residues. The trim removed 2 bases at V and 6 bases at J, leaving 5 bases unmatched. The CDR3 loop reads CASSLSLAGGSGELFF. In DNA, the CDR3 is TGTGCCAGCAGCTTAAGTCTAGCGGGAGGCTCCGGGGAGCTGTTTTTT.

This clone occurred a few times. V and J are TRBV2 and TRBJ2-7; 7 bases agree with TRBD2. This CDR3 is 17 amino acids long. Germline-derived CDR1 and CDR2 are SNHLY and FYNNEI. Losses at the gene ends were 4 bases for V and 0 bases for J; bases not matched to a gene: 12. CDR3 region: CASSGGGTQAHSYEQYF. CDR3 bases: TGTGCCAGCAGTGGGGGAGGGACGCAGGCCCACTCCTACGAGCAGTACTTC.

The genes are TRBV9 and TRBJ1-1; no clear D. V was cut by 0 bases and J by 10 bases, with 10 bases left in between. The V gene's germline CDR1 is SGDLS and CDR2 YYNGEE. The CDR3 runs to 12 residues. The CDR3 sequence: CASSVVNGVAFF. The CDR3 coding sequence is TGTGCCAGCAGCGTAGTGAATGGTGTAGCTTTCTTT.